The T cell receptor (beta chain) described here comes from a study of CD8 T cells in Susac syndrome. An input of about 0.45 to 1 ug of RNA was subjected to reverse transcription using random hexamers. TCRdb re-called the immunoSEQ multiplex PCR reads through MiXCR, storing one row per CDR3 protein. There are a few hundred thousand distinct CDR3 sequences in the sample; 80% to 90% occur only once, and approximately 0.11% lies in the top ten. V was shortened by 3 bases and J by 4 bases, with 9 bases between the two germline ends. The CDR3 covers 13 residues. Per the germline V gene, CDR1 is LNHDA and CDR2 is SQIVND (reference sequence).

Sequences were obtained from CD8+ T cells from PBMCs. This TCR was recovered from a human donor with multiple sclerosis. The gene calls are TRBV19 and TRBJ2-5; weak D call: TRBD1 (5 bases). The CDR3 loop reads CASSIWGGETQYF. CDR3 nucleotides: TGTGCCAGTAGTATCTGGGGCGGAGAGACCCAGTACTTC.